This TCR beta chain was recovered during a study of blood T cell repertoires in COVID-19. TCRdb's copy holds only in-frame clones and misses some; the assay was immunoSEQ multiplex PCR. The top ten hold 4.2% of the sample, which has more than 200,000 clones, about 85% seen once. The CDR3 length is 21 residues. This clone was detected once. The specimen sequenced was peripheral blood. This receptor was obtained from a man in his 60s with acute or convalescent COVID-19. The V gene is TRBV12-1, the J gene TRBJ2-3; the table's D call, TRBD2, has no DNA check behind it. TRBV12-1 is given as a pseudogene. CDR3 bases: TGTGCCAGCAGCTTTTCCCCTCCCGGACTAGCGGAGACACGAACTTGGGCTTTGGAGTATTTT. Its translation: CASSFSPPGLAETRTWALEYF.